These T cell receptor beta chains were read from a single sample in a study of cytomegalovirus exposure and HLA in healthy donors. Generated by immunoSEQ multiplex PCR, the TCRdb table keeps only in-frame clones and is missing some. The sample shows under 200,000 clones, 65% to 80% of them seen only once. The sequencing sample was made of PBMCs. These receptors were collected from a woman aged 40 to 49 in good health and CMV-seronegative. Both conserved end residues are part of each CDR3.

V gene	J gene	CDR3 protein
TRBV19	TRBJ2-7	CATSRTRTLYEQYF
TRBV6-1	TRBJ1-2	CASSGEGPGTSGYTF
TRBV5-1	TRBJ2-2	CASSLVPLAGGTGELFF
TRBV6-1	TRBJ2-1	CASSEWNPRREQFF
TRBV9	TRBJ2-5	CASAAGTGGSAGETQYF
TRBV11-2	TRBJ1-1	CASSLPTSRSEAFF
TRBV5-5	TRBJ1-2	CASSFLQGAKNCGYTF
TRBV7-2	TRBJ1-3	CASSSQPQGFSGNTIYF
TRBV7-2	TRBJ1-1	CASSFHQGGAEAFF
TRBV5-4	TRBJ2-7	CASSLDPGLAGSEQNF
TRBV27	TRBJ2-7	CASSYSGTGSYEQYF
TRBV7-9	TRBJ2-7	CASSFTAVAGVGEQYF
TRBV18	TRBJ2-7	CASSPGLAGVDEQYF
TRBV2	TRBJ1-2	CASSVRASPSDTNYGYTF
TRBV9	TRBJ1-2	CASSVGTSTLYGYTF
TRBV29-1	TRBJ2-1	CSVGPSGRRYNEQFF
TRBV19	TRBJ2-1	CASKLGGGFNEQFF
TRBV10-3	TRBJ2-7	CAISELRTGVSYEQYF
TRBV7-2	TRBJ2-1	CASSTGQSAQFF
TRBV7-9	TRBJ2-7	CASSSGTSYVYEQYF
TRBV19	TRBJ2-2	CASSPGARTGELFF
TRBV28	TRBJ1-2	CASSTGGYGYTF